Below are 21 T cell receptor beta chains sequenced from a single sample in a study of graft-versus-host responses after intestinal transplantation. Method: immunoSEQ multiplex PCR; TCRdb's copy keeps in-frame clones and lacks some. The sample shows about 10,000 clones, about 91% of them seen only once. The sequencing here drew on PBMCs, taken around 40 days after intestinal transplantation. These receptors all stem from a human patient who received an intestinal transplant, so some T cells may come from the graft donor.

The chain combines TRBV9 with TRBJ2-2; 7 bases align to TRBD2. CDR1 and CDR2 (germline): SGDLS, YYNGEE. The CDR3 has 16 residues. Unmatched junction bases numbered 3, after V lost 1 base and J lost 0 bases. The CDR3 sequence: CASSVRAGTNTGELFF. In DNA, the CDR3 is TGTGCCAGCAGCGTACGAGCGGGGACGAACACCGGGGAGCTGTTTTTT.

This rearrangement joins TRBV14 to TRBJ2-3; D is undetermined. Trimming removed 4 bases from V and 5 bases from J, with 13 bases in between. CDR3 length: 14 residues. CDR1 is SGHDN, CDR2 FVKESK, per germline. The CDR3 DNA sequence: TGTGCCAGCAGCCCATCATATAGTGGAGATACGCAGTATTTT. Its translation is CASSPSYSGDTQYF.

V usage is TRBV11-2 and J usage is TRBJ2-7; weak D call: TRBD2 (6 bases). The CDR3 consists of 15 residues. Trimming pared 4 bases from V and 1 base from J, leaving 14 bases between. Germline V gene sequence: CDR1 SGHAT, CDR2 FQNNGV. The CDR3 loop reads CASSWTDGGSYEQYF. The CDR3 DNA reads TGTGCCAGCAGCTGGACCGACGGGGGTTCCTACGAGCAGTACTTC.

The V and J genes are TRBV29-1 and TRBJ1-1; 8 bases line up with TRBD1. The CDR3 covers 16 residues. The ends lost 5 bases at V and 4 bases at J; junction bases unmatched: 15. From germline, CDR1 is SQVTM and CDR2 ANQGSEA. CDR3 bases: TGCAGCGTTCAGCCCCAGGCAGGGGGCTGGATCACTGAAGCTTTCTTT. It translates to CSVQPQAGGWITEAFF.

J is TRBJ1-6 and V is TRBV7-2; TRBD1 might be the D (6 bases). Germline assignment: CDR1 SGHTA and CDR2 FQGNSA. This CDR3 comprises 14 residues. The ends were cut back, 4 bases at V and 12 bases at J, with 16 bases in the middle. The CDR3 nucleotides are TGTGCCAGCAGCTCGTCACAGGGTAGAGAACCCCTCCACTTT. Its protein is CASSSSQGREPLHF.

This rearrangement joins TRBV25-1 to TRBJ2-3; TRBD2 agrees at 7 bases. Looked up from germline, CDR1 is MGHDK and CDR2 is SYGVNS. This CDR3 contains 15 residues. V shed 8 bases and J 0 bases; nucleotides not matched to a gene: 8. This chain's CDR3 is CASPRRGVSTDTQYF. CDR3 coding DNA: TGTGCCAGCCCCCGCCGGGGGGTGAGCACAGATACGCAGTATTTT.

The rearrangement links TRBV18 to TRBJ2-4; D possibly uses TRBD1 or TRBD2 (6 bases each). The CDR3 has 15 amino acids. Germline loops: CDR1 KGHSH, CDR2 LQKENI. V shed 4 bases and J shed 0 bases, with 10 bases lying between them. The CDR3 DNA follows: TGTGCCAGCTCACGGGGGGCGCAAGCCAAAAACATTCAGTACTTC. This encodes CASSRGAQAKNIQYF.

CDR3 amino acids: CASRAGVNSPLHF. The CDR3 DNA sequence: TGTGCCAGCAGGGCCGGGGTGAATTCACCCCTCCACTTT. This chain uses TRBV6-5 with TRBJ1-6; D not resolved. Looked up from germline, CDR1 is MNHEY and CDR2 is SVGAGI. V was pared by 6 bases and J by 7 bases, with 10 bases between. The CDR3 totals 13 residues.

The J gene is TRBJ2-7, the V gene TRBV2; weak D call: TRBD2 (6 bases). Germline loops: CDR1 SNHLY, CDR2 FYNNEI. This CDR3 comprises 12 residues. Trimming removed 6 bases at V and 7 bases at J, with 13 bases between. This chain's CDR3 is CASSPPGGEQYF. In DNA, the CDR3 is TGTGCCAGCAGCCCCCCCGGGGGAGAGCAGTACTTC.

The J gene is TRBJ1-5, the V gene TRBV18; possibly TRBD1 for D (5 bases). Trimming stripped 6 bases from V and 3 bases from J, with 12 bases between. The CDR3 runs to 14 residues. In germline, CDR1 is KGHSH, CDR2 LQKENI. The CDR3, as DNA: TGTGCCAGCTCCTGGGGACTGGACAATCAGCCCCAGCATTTT. It yields the protein CASSWGLDNQPQHF.

The chain is built from TRBV10-1 and TRBJ2-1, with 9 bases aligning to TRBD2. Germline values: CDR1 WNHNN, CDR2 SYGVQD (reference sequence). The CDR3 runs 14 residues. Trimming at V came to 4 bases and at J to 4 bases, leaving 2 bases not matched to a gene. CDR3 sequence reads: CASSGLAGYNEQFF. The DNA for the CDR3 is TGCGCCAGCAGTGGTCTAGCGGGGTACAATGAGCAGTTCTTC.

V is TRBV9 and J is TRBJ1-6; D unresolved. Between the trimmed V and J ends, which lost 3 bases and 10 bases, there was a span of 20 bases. Germline CDR1 and CDR2: SGDLS and YYNGEE. This CDR3 contains 16 residues. The CDR3 sequence is CASSASSPGRWSPLHF. Written as DNA, the CDR3 is TGTGCCAGCAGCGCCTCCTCGCCGGGCCGCTGGTCACCCCTCCACTTT. The whole variable domain, remainder taken from reference TRBV9 and TRBJ1-6, is DSGVTQTPKHLITATGQRVTLRCSPRSGDLSVYWYQQSLDQGLQFLIQYYNGEERAKGNILERFSAQQFPDLHSELNLSSLELGDSALYFCASSASSPGRWSPLHFGNGTRLTVT.

The chain is built from TRBV7-9 and TRBJ2-2; D unclear. Germline V gives CDR1 SEHNR, CDR2 FQNEAQ (reference sequence). V was trimmed by 4 bases and J by 4 bases, leaving 10 bases between them. CDR3 length: 14 amino acids. The CDR3 DNA reads TGTGCCAGCAGCTCTTGGCGGTCCACCGGGGAGCTGTTTTTT. This gives the protein CASSSWRSTGELFF.

The V gene is TRBV6-1, the J gene TRBJ1-4, with D perhaps TRBD1 (5 bases). Germline CDR1 reads MNHNS; CDR2 reads SASEGT. The CDR3 loop spans 12 amino acids. Trimming cost V 5 bases and J 8 bases, with 9 bases left between them. CDR3 nucleotides: TGTGCCAGCAGTTCCTGGGGGGAAAAACTGTTTTTT. The encoded protein is CASSSWGEKLFF.

V and J are TRBV10-1 and TRBJ2-5; TRBD2 agrees at 8 bases. The J segment lost 1 base and the V segment lost 10 bases, leaving 8 bases of the junction unmatched. Germline lookup yields CDR1 WNHNN and CDR2 SYGVQD (reference sequence). This CDR3 is built from 14 residues. In DNA form, the CDR3 reads TGCGCCAACACAACCCGGGGGGGCCAAGAGACCCAGTACTTC. Its translation: CANTTRGGQETQYF.

The CDR3, as DNA: TGTGCCAGCAGCTTGGACAGGGGGCTTACCGGGGAGCTGTTTTTT. It translates to CASSLDRGLTGELFF. This chain uses TRBV5-6 with TRBJ2-2, with 9 nucleotides matching TRBD1. V was pared by 0 bases and J by 5 bases, with 2 bases of the junction left unmatched. The germline V gene encodes CDR1 SGHDT and CDR2 YYEEEE. The CDR3 sequence is 15 residues long. The full variable domain, its missing parts supplied by reference TRBV5-6 and TRBJ2-2, is DAGVTQSPTHLIKTRGQQVTLRCSPKSGHDTVSWYQQALGQGPQFIFQYYEEEERQRGNFPDRFSGHQFPNYSSELNVNALLLGDSALYLCASSLDRGLTGELFFGEGSRLTVL.

The table lists this clone with a count of one. The rearrangement joins TRBV10-3 to TRBJ1-1; TRBD1 aligns across 9 bases. CDR1 and CDR2 from the germline V gene are ENHRY and SYGVKD. V lost 6 bases, J lost 11 bases, and 7 bases stayed unmatched. The length of the CDR3 is 12 residues. DNA of the CDR3: TGTGCCATCAGGGGGACAGGGTTCGGTGCTTTCTTT. Translation: CAIRGTGFGAFF.

The gene calls are TRBV19 and TRBJ2-7; no reliable D call. CDR3 length: 12 residues. Germline V gene data show CDR1 as LNHDA and CDR2 as SQIVND (reference sequence). With 7 bases removed from V and 5 bases from J, the gap between germline ends came to 12 bases. The CDR3 is CASMGRANEQYF. The CDR3, as DNA: TGTGCCAGTATGGGAAGGGCTAACGAGCAGTACTTC.

The chain recombines TRBV7-2 with TRBJ2-2; 10 bases fit TRBD2. The J segment lost 6 bases and the V segment lost 5 bases, leaving 6 bases of the junction unmatched. CDR1 and CDR2 (germline): SGHTA, FQGNSA. CDR3 length: 15 amino acids. The CDR3 protein is CASSPRTSGPGELFF. DNA of the CDR3: TGTGCCAGCAGCCCCAGGACTAGCGGCCCCGGGGAGCTGTTTTTT.

The rearrangement joins TRBV9 to TRBJ1-6; no clear D. The CDR3 is 16 residues long. Trimming removed 2 bases from V and 0 bases from J, with 9 bases in between. Germline CDR1 SGDLS, CDR2 YYNGEE. CDR3 DNA: TGTGCCAGCAGCGTTGGAGGGAGCTCCTATAATTCACCCCTCCACTTT. This gives the protein CASSVGGSSYNSPLHF.

This sequence joins TRBV11-1 and TRBJ2-1; 7 bases align to TRBD1. V gave up 5 bases and J gave up 3 bases; unmatched junction bases: 7. The CDR3 loop spans 15 amino acids. Germline values: CDR1 SGHAT, CDR2 FQDESV (reference sequence). Here the CDR3 reads CASSLGQARYNEQFF. Written as DNA, the CDR3 is TGTGCCAGCAGCCTCGGACAGGCGCGCTACAATGAGCAGTTCTTC. Full variable domain (rest looked up from reference TRBV11-1 and TRBJ2-1): EAEVAQSPRYKITEKSQAVAFWCDPISGHATLYWYRQILGQGPELLVQFQDESVVDDSQLPKDRFSAERLKGVDSTLKIQPAELGDSAMYLCASSLGQARYNEQFFGPGTRLTVL.